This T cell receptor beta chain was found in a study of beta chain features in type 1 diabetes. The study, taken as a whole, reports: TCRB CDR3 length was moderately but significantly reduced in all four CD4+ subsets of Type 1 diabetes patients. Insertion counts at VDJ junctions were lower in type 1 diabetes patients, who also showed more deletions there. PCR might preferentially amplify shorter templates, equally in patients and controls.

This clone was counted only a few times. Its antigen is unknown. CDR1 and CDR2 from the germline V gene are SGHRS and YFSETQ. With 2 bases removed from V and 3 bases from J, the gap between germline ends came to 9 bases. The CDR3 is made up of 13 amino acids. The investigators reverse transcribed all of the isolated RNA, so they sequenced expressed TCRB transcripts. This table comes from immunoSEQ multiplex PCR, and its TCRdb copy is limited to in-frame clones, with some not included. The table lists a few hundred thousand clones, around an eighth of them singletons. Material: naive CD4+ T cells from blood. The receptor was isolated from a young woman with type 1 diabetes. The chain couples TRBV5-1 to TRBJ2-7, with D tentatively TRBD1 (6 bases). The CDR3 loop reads CASSLEQGYEQYF. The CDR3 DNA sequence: TGCGCCAGCAGCTTAGAACAGGGCTACGAGCAGTACTTC.